This paragraph reports one T cell receptor (beta chain). V shed 2 bases and J shed 3 bases, with 19 bases lying between them. The CDR3 is 17 residues long. Germline values: CDR1 MNHEY, CDR2 SMNVEV (reference sequence). In the authors' methods: Reference gene primer amplification yielded estimated nucleated cell counts. TCRdb's table, derived via immunoSEQ multiplex PCR, lists solely in-frame clones and lacks some. The V and J calls and the clone size are those of that table, but D and trimming were determined from the DNA. The sample has 180,000 or so clones; 80% to 90% are singletons. These data originate in a study of blood T cell repertoires in COVID-19. Study details: T cells, B-cell-depleted T cells, or PBMCs supplied cDNA or gDNA.

This receptor was identified in a woman aged 40 to 55 with acute COVID-19. Sequencing was performed on PBMCs or T cells enriched from blood (not recorded which). The chain uses TRBV27 and TRBJ1-2; TRBD1 is a possible D gene (6 bases). In nucleotides, the CDR3 is TGTGCCAGCAGTTTACGCGGGGGGGGGCAGGGCGACTATGGCTACACCTTC. It encodes CASSLRGGGQGDYGYTF.